Given below is one T cell receptor beta chain in context. The target antigen is unknown. The data originate from a study of cytomegalovirus exposure and HLA in healthy donors. Study results and limitations: Cytomegalovirus-associated status was assigned to more than 150 TCR beta chains. The tendency of first-cohort TCR clusters to co-occur in the roughly 130 validation repertoires emerged from a later analysis. Confirmation in vitro established that a few CMV-associated chains were specific for CMV antigens. Using the classifier, cytomegalovirus status was reportedly diagnosed with high specificity and sensitivity.

This CDR3 spans 15 amino acids. V was pared by 3 bases and J by 0 bases, with 9 bases between. CDR1 is WNHNN and CDR2 is SYGVQD in the germline V gene (reference sequence). Generated by immunoSEQ multiplex PCR, the TCRdb table keeps only in-frame clones and is missing some. This table has more than 95,000 clones, 80% to 90% appearing once. The chain couples TRBV10-1 to TRBJ2-1, with D perhaps matching TRBD2 (6 bases). Sequencing used PBMCs. The clonotype was recovered from a woman younger than 30 in good health and CMV-seronegative. CDR3 in amino acids: CASSDGGSSYNEQFF. In nucleotides, the CDR3 is TGCGCCAGCAGTGATGGGGGGAGCTCCTACAATGAGCAGTTCTTC.